A single sample gave rise to the 4 T cell receptor beta chains below, sequenced in a study of PD-L1 blockade in urothelial cancer. The sample's time point: peripheral blood 6 weeks after treatment start. TCRdb keeps only in-frame clones here, not all; method: immunoSEQ multiplex PCR. The data contain about 39,000 clones, approximately 80% of them singletons. Sequences were derived from PBMCs, sampled around atezolizumab (anti-PD-L1) treatment. The source is a man aged 35 to 55 with urothelial cancer.

The genes are TRBV6-4 and TRBJ2-1, with 7 positions matching TRBD1. CDR1 MRHNA and CDR2 SNTAGT come from the germline V gene. There are 13 residues in the CDR3. V shed 5 bases and J 9 bases; nucleotides not matched to a gene: 7. The CDR3 coding sequence is TGTGCCAGCAGTCCCAGGGGGTTGGGTGAGCAGTTCTTC. It translates to CASSPRGLGEQFF.

This chain uses TRBV5-8 with TRBJ1-1; possibly TRBD1 for D (6 bases). Germline V gives CDR1 SGHTS, CDR2 YDEGEE. The CDR3 length is 11 residues. Trimming took 3 bases from V and 8 from J, leaving 8 bases between them. The CDR3 DNA reads TGTGCCAGCAGCTCCGACAGGGAAGCTTTCTTT. It specifies CASSSDREAFF.

This rearrangement joins TRBV30 to TRBJ2-4; D is possibly TRBD2 (5 bases). CDR1 is GTSNPN, CDR2 SVGIG, per germline (reference sequence). The CDR3 runs to 16 residues. The ends were cut back, 3 bases at V and 0 bases at J, with 15 bases in the middle. The CDR3 protein is CAWRQGLLLAKNIQYF. The CDR3 coding sequence is TGTGCCTGGAGACAAGGACTTCTGTTAGCCAAAAACATTCAGTACTTC.

The rearrangement uses TRBV10-2 and TRBJ2-2; 8 nucleotides match TRBD2. CDR3 length equals 15 residues. Unmatched junction bases numbered 6, after V lost 6 bases and J lost 3 bases. Germline V CDR1 and CDR2: WSHSY, SAAADI. CDR3 bases: TGCGCCAGCAGCCCCGGGAGGGGTTACACCGGGGAGCTGTTTTTT. Translating it yields CASSPGRGYTGELFF.